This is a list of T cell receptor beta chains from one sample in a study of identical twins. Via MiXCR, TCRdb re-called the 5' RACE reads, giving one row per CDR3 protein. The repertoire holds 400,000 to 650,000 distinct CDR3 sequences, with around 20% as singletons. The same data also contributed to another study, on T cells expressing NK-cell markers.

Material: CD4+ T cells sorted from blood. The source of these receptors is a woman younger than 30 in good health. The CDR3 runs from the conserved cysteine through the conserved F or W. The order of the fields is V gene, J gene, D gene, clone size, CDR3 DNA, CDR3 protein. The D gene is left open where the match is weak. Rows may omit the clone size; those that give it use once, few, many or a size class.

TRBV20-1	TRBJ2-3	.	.	TGCAGTGAGCGGAGGGGCCACACAGATACGCAGTATTTT	CSERRGHTDTQYF
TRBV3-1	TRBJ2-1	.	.	TGTGCCAGCAGCCGCCCGGGGGGCGCCCCCTACAATGAGCAGTTCTTC	CASSRPGGAPYNEQFF
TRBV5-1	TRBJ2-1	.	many	TGCGCCAGCAGCTTAGGGCTTTCCTCCTACAATGAGCAGTTCTTC	CASSLGLSSYNEQFF
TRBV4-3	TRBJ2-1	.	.	TGCGCCAGCAGCCCCGGATCAATCTACAATGAGCAGTTCTTC	CASSPGSIYNEQFF
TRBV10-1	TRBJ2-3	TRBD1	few	TGCGCCAGGACAGGGGGCACAGATACGCAGTATTTT	CARTGGTDTQYF
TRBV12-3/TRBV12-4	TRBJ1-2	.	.	TGTGCCAGCAGTTACCCGGAGCAGGACTATGGCTACACCTTC	CASSYPEQDYGYTF
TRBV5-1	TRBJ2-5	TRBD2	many	TGCGCCAGCAGCTTGGGGACTAGCGGGGAAGAGACCCAGTACTTC	CASSLGTSGEETQYF
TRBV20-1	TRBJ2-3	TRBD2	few	TGCAGTGCTAGACCCCCTAGCGGGGAGGATACGCAGTATTTT	CSARPPSGEDTQYF
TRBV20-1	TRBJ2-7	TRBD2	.	TGCAGTGCTTATATCGCGGGGGGGAAGTACGAGCAGTACTTC	CSAYIAGGKYEQYF
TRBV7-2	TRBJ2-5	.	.	TGTGCCAGCAGGGCCTCCGGGACCACAGAGACCCAGTACTTC	CASRASGTTETQYF
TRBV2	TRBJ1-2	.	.	TGTGCCAGCAGCGTGATGAGGGTTGGCTATGGCTACACCTTC	CASSVMRVGYGYTF
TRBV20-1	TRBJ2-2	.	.	TGCAGTGCTAGAGATGGTAGCCGGGCCGGGGAGCTGTTTTTT	CSARDGSRAGELFF
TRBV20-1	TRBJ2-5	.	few	TGCAGTGCTAGTCGCGGGGGCCTCCAAGAGACCCAGTACTTC	CSASRGGLQETQYF
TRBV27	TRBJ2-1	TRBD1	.	TGTGCCAGCACCAAGGACAGGGAGTACAATGAGCAGTTCTTC	CASTKDREYNEQFF
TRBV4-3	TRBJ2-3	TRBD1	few	TGCGCCAGCAGCCAAGATCGAGCGACAGGGTTCGGAGGTACGCAGTATTTT	CASSQDRATGFGGTQYF
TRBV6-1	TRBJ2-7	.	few	TGTGCCAGCAGTCAAGGGGGAACCTCCTACGAGCAGTACTTC	CASSQGGTSYEQYF
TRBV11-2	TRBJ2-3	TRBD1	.	TGTGCCAGCAGCCTCGACAGGGTTGGGGATACGCAGTATTTT	CASSLDRVGDTQYF
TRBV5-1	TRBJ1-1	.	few	TGCGCCAGCAGCTTGGGGCGGGCGTTGGGCACTGAAGCTTTCTTT	CASSLGRALGTEAFF
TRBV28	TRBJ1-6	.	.	TGTGCCAGCAGTTTTATCCAGGGAAGGTCACCCCTCCACTTT	CASSFIQGRSPLHF
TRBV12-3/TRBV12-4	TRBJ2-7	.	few	TGTGCCAGCAGTTTTGGTGGGGGTCTCTCCTACGAGCAGTACTTC	CASSFGGGLSYEQYF
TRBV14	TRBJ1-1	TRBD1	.	TGTGCCAGCAGCCACAGGGGGGACATGAACACTGAAGCTTTCTTT	CASSHRGDMNTEAFF
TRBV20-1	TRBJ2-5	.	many	TGCAGTGCTAGATTGGGACAAGGACAAGAGACCCAGTACTTC	CSARLGQGQETQYF
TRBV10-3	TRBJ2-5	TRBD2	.	TGTGCCATCAGTGCAGTTTGGGGACTAGCGGGGCAAGAGACCCAGTACTTC	CAISAVWGLAGQETQYF
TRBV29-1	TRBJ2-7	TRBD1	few	TGCAGCGTTTATAACAGGGGTACCTACGAGCAGTACTTC	CSVYNRGTYEQYF
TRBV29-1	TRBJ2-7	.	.	TGCAGCGTTAGGACATCCCTACAGTACGAGCAGTACTTC	CSVRTSLQYEQYF
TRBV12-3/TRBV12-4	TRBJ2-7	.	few	TGTGCCAGCAGTTTCGTGATAGCGCCGTACGAGCAGTACTTC	CASSFVIAPYEQYF
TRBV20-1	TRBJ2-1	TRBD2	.	TGCAGTGCTAGGGGGACTAGCGGGTGGCATGAGCAGTTCTTC	CSARGTSGWHEQFF
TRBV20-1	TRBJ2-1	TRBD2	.	TGCAGTGCCATCGGACTAGCGGGAGCCAATGAGCAGTTCTTC	CSAIGLAGANEQFF
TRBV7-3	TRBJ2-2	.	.	TGTGCCAGCAGCTTAAGCCACGGGTCCGCCGGGGAGCTGTTTTTT	CASSLSHGSAGELFF